This T cell receptor (beta chain) appears in the sequencing data of a study of shared clonotypes between healthy human individuals. Comment on this clone: The identical CDR3 is also encoded by other nucleotide sequences in the sample.

The CDR3 loop spans 12 amino acids. Deletions cut 6 bases from V and 5 bases from J, with 7 bases between. The V gene's germline CDR1 is MNHNS and CDR2 SASEGT. TCRdb keeps only in-frame clones here, not all; method: immunoSEQ multiplex PCR. The repertoire includes about 2.4 million clones, approximately 94% of them detected once, and about 0.13% sits in the top ten. V usage is TRBV6-1 and J usage is TRBJ1-4; no clear D. Specimen: naive CD4+ T cells sorted from blood. Subset: CD45RA+ positively selected. The sequence was collected from a man aged 18 to 29 in good health. The CDR3 loop reads CASRQGNEKLFF. In nucleotides, the CDR3 is TGTGCCAGCAGACAAGGGAATGAAAAACTGTTTTTT.